The 2 T cell receptor beta chains below come from one sample, sequenced in a study of blood T cell repertoires in COVID-19. The table came from immunoSEQ multiplex PCR; TCRdb's copy has only in-frame clones and leaves some out. The table includes some 140,000 clones, approximately 85% detected once. What was sequenced was peripheral blood. The receptor source for this set is a man in his 60s with COVID-19, enrolled during active disease.

The genes are TRBV19 and TRBJ1-4; 8 positions agree with TRBD1. The CDR3 is made up of 15 amino acids. Germline V gives CDR1 LNHDA, CDR2 SQIVND (reference sequence). Trimming removed 4 bases from V and 6 bases from J; junction bases left unmatched: 7. The CDR3 is CASSKDREHHEKLFF. In DNA form, the CDR3 reads TGTGCCAGTAGTAAGGACAGGGAACATCATGAAAAACTGTTTTTT.

The CDR3 DNA is TGTGCCAGCACCCCCGATTGGAGCTCCTACGAGCAGTACTTC. Amino acids: CASTPDWSSYEQYF. This chain links TRBV5-8 with TRBJ2-7; no clear D. This CDR3 region has 14 residues. The ends were cut back, 6 bases at V and 0 bases at J, with 13 bases in the middle. Germline CDR1 SGHTS, CDR2 YDEGEE.